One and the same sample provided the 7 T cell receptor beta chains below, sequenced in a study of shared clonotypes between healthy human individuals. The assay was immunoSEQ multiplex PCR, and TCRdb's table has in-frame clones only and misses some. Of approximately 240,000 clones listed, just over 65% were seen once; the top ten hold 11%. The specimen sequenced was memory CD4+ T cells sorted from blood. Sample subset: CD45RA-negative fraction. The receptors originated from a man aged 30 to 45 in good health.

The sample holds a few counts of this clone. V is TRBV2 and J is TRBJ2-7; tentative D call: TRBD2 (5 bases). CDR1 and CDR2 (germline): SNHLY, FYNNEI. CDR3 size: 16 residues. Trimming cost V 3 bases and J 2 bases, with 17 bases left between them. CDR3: CASSDPGNPVPYEQYF. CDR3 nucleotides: TGTGCCAGCAGTGACCCGGGGAATCCGGTACCCTACGAGCAGTACTTC.

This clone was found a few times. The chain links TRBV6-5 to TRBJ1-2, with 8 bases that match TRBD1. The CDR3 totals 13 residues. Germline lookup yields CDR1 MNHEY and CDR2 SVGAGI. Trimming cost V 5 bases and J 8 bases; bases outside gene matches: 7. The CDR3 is CASSDGQGSGYTF. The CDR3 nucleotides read TGTGCCAGCAGTGACGGACAGGGAAGCGGCTACACCTTC.

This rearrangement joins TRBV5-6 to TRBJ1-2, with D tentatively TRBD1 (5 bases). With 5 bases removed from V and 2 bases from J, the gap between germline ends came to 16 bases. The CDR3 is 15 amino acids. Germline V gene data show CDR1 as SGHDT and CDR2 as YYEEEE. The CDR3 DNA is TGTGCCAGCAGATTTACGGGACGAGCAAACTATGGCTACACCTTC. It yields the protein CASRFTGRANYGYTF.

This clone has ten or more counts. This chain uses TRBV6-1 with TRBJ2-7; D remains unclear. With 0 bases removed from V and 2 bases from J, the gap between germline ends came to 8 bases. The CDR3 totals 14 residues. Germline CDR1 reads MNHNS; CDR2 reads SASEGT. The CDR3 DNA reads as TGTGCCAGCAGTGAAGCAGGCATTCCCTACGAGCAGTACTTC. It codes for CASSEAGIPYEQYF.

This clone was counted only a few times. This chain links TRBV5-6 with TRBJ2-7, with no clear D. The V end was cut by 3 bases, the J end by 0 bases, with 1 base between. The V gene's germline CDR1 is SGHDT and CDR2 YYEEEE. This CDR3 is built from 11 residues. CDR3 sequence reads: CASSYSYEQYF. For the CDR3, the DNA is TGTGCCAGCAGCTACTCCTACGAGCAGTACTTC.

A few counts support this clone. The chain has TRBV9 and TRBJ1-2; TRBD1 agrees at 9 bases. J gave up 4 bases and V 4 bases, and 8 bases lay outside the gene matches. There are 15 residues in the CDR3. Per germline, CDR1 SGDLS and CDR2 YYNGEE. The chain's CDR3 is CASSPPGDRVYGYTF. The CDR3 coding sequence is TGTGCCAGCAGCCCCCCTGGGGACAGGGTCTATGGCTACACCTTC. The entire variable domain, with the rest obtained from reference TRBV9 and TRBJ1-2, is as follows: DSGVTQTPKHLITATGQRVTLRCSPRSGDLSVYWYQQSLDQGLQFLIQYYNGEERAKGNILERFSAQQFPDLHSELNLSSLELGDSALYFCASSPPGDRVYGYTFGSGTRLTVV.

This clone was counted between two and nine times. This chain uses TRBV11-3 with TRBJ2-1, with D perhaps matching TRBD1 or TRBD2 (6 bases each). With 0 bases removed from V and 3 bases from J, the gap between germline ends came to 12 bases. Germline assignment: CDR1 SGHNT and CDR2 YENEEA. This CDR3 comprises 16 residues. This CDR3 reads CASSLDWKGGYNEQFF. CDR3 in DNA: TGTGCCAGCAGCTTAGATTGGAAGGGGGGCTACAATGAGCAGTTCTTC.